This T cell receptor beta chain was retrieved from a study of T cells in tuberculosis. Overall study findings and caveats: Cases with active tuberculosis were adults, while controls were adolescents.

Germline V CDR1 and CDR2: SGHRS, YFSETQ. V shed 3 bases, J shed 5 bases, and the junction held 5 bases outside the gene matches. The CDR3 is 14 residues long. Each clinical donor contributed on average around 110,000 T cells from unsorted cryopreserved PBMC. Only one count was recorded for this clone. Antigen: not known. TCRdb keeps only in-frame clones here, not all; method: immunoSEQ multiplex PCR. Among fewer than 45,000 clones, roughly 96% were seen once, and the ten largest hold roughly 7%. The receptor was derived from a donor between 10 and 35 years old with latent tuberculosis or without tuberculosis infection. The gene calls are TRBV5-1 and TRBJ2-1, with 7 positions matching TRBD1. Input material: PBMCs. The CDR3 DNA reads as TGCGCCAGCAGCTGGCTGACAGGGCACAATGAGCAGTTCTTC. Protein: CASSWLTGHNEQFF.